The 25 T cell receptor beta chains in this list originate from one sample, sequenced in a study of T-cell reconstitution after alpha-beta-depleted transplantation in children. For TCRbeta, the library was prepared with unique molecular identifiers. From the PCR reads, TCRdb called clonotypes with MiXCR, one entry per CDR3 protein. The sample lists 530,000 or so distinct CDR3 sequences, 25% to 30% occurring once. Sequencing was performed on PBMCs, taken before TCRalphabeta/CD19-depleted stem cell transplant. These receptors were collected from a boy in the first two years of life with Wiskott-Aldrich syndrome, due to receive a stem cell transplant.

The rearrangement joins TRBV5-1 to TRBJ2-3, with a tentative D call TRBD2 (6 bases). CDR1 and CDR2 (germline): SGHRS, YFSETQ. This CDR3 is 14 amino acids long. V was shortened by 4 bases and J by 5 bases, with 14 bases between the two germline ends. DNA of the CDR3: TGCGCCAGCAGCAAAAGGGACGGGGGAGATACGCAGTATTTT. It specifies CASSKRDGGDTQYF.

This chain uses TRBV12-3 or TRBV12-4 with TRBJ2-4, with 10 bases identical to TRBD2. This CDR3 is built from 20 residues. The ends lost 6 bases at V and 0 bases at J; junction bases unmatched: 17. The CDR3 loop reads CASSPRPSASGGGAKNIQYF. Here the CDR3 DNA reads TGTGCCAGCAGCCCAAGACCAAGCGCTAGCGGGGGAGGAGCCAAAAACATTCAGTACTTC.

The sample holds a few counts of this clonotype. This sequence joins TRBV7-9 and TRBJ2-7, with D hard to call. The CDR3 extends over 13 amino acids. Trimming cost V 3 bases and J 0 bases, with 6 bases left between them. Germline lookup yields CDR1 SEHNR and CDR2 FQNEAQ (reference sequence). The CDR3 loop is CASSFTVSYEQYF. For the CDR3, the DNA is TGTGCCAGCAGCTTTACAGTCTCCTACGAGCAGTACTTC. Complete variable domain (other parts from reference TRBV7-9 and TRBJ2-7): DTGVSQNPRHKITKRGQNVTFRCDPISEHNRLYWYRQTLGQGPEFLTYFQNEAQLEKSRLLSDRFSAERPKGSFSTLEIQRTEQGDSAMYLCASSFTVSYEQYFGPGTRLTVT.

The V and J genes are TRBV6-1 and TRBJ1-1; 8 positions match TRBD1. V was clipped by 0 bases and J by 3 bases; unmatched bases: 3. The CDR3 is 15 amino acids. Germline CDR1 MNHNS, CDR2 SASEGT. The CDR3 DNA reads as TGTGCCAGCAGTGAAGCGAGGACAGGGTACACTGAAGCTTTCTTT. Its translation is CASSEARTGYTEAFF.

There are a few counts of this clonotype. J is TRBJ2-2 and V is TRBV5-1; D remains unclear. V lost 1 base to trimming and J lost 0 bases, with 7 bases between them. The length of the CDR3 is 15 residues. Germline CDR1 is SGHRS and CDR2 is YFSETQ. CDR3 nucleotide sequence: TGCGCCAGCAGCTTGCCAGCGTCGAACACCGGGGAGCTGTTTTTT. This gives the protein CASSLPASNTGELFF. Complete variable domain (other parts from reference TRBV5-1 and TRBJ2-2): KAGVTQTPRYLIKTRGQQVTLSCSPISGHRSVSWYQQTPGQGLQFLFEYFSETQRNKGNFPGRFSGRQFSNSRSEMNVSTLELGDSALYLCASSLPASNTGELFFGEGSRLTVL.

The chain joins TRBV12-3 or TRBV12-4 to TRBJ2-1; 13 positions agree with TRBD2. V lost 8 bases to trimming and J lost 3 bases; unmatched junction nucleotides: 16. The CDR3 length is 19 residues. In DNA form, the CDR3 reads TGTGCCAGCTCGGGGCGGATATGGACTAGCGGGAGAATCTACAATGAGCAGTTCTTC. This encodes CASSGRIWTSGRIYNEQFF.

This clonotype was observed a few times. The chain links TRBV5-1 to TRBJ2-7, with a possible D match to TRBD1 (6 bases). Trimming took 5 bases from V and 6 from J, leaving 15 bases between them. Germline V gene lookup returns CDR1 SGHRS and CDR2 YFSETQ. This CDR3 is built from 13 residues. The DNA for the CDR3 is TGCGCCAGCAGGCTGACAGGAGTCCTCGAGCAGTACTTC. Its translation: CASRLTGVLEQYF.

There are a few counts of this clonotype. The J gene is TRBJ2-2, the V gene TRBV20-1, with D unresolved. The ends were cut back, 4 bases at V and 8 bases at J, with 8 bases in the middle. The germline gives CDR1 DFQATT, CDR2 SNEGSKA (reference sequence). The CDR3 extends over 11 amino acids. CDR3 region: CSATSWGELFF. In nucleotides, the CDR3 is TGCAGTGCTACCTCGTGGGGGGAGCTGTTTTTT.

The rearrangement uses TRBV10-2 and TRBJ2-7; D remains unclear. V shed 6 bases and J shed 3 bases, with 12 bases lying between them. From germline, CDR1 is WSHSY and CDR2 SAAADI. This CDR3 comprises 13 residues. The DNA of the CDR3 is TGCGCCAGCAGACAACGTTCTCACTACGAGCAGTACTTC. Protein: CASRQRSHYEQYF.

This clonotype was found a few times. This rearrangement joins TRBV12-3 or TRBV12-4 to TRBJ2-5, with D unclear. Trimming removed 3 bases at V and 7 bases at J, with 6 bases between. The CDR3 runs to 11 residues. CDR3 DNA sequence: TGTGCCAGCAGTTTCGCTGGGACCCAGTACTTC. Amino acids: CASSFAGTQYF.

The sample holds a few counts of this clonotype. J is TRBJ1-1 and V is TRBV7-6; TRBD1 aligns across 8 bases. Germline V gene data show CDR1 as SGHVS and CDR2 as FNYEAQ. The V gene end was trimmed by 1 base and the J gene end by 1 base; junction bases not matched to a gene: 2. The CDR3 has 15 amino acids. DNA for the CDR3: TGTGCCAGCAGCTTAGGGACAGGGCAGAACACTGAAGCTTTCTTT. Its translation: CASSLGTGQNTEAFF.

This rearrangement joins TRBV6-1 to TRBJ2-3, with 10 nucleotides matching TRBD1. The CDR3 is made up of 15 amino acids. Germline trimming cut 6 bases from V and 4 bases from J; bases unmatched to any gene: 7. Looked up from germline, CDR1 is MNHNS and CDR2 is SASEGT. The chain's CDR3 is CASSPGQGRPDTQYF. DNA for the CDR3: TGTGCCAGCAGCCCGGGACAGGGGAGACCAGATACGCAGTATTTT.

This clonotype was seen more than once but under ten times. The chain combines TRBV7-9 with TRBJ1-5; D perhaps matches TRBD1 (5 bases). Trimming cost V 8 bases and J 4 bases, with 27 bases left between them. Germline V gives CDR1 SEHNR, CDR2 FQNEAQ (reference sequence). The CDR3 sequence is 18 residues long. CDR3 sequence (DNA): TGTGCCAGCTTAGAGTGGAACGGGCGGGGTGGGGCAAATCAGCCCCAGCATTTT. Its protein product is CASLEWNGRGGANQPQHF. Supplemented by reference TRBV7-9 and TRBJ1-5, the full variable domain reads DTGVSQNPRHKITKRGQNVTFRCDPISEHNRLYWYRQTLGQGPEFLTYFQNEAQLEKSRLLSDRFSAERPKGSFSTLEIQRTEQGDSAMYLCASLEWNGRGGANQPQHFGDGTRLSIL.

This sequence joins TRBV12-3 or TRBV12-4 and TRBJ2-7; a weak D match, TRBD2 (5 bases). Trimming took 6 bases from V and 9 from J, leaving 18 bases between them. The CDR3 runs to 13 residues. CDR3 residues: CASRLSRTPRQYF. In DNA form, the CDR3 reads TGTGCCAGCAGACTGTCCAGGACTCCCCGGCAGTACTTC.

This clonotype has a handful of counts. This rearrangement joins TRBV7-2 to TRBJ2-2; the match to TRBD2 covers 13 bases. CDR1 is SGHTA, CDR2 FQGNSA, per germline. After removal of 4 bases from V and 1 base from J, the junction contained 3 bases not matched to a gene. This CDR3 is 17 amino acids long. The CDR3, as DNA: TGTGCCAGCAGCTCCCGGACTAGCGGGAGGAACACCGGGGAGCTGTTTTTT. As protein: CASSSRTSGRNTGELFF.

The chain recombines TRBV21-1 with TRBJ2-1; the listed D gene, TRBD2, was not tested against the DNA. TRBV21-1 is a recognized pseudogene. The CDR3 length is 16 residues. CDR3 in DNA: TGTGCCAGCAGCACAGGAAGCGGGAGTGTCTACAATGAGCAGTTCTTC. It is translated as CASSTGSGSVYNEQFF.

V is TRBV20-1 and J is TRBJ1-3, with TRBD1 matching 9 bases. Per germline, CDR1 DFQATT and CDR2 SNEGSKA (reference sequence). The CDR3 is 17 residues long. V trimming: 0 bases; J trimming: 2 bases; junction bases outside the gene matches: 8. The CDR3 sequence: CSAREMGQGSTGNTIYF. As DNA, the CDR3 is TGCAGTGCTAGAGAAATGGGACAGGGCTCAACTGGAAACACCATATATTTT.

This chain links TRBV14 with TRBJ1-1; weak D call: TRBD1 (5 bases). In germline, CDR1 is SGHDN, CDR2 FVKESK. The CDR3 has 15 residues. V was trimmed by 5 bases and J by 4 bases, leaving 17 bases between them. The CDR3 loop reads CASSLQSAGITEAFF. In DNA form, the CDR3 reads TGTGCCAGCAGCTTACAATCGGCAGGGATCACTGAAGCTTTCTTT.

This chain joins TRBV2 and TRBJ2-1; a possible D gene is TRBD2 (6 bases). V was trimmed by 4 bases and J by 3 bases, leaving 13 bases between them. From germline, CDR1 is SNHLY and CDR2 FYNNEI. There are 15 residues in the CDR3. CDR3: CASSGTGTVYNEQFF. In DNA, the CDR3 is TGTGCCAGCAGTGGCACCGGGACTGTCTACAATGAGCAGTTCTTC.

The CDR3 nucleotides read TGCGCCAGCAGCTTGGAGGTGCGGAGCTCCTACGAGCAGTACTTC. Translating it yields CASSLEVRSSYEQYF. This sequence joins TRBV5-1 and TRBJ2-7; D is unresolved. The V end was cut by 0 bases, the J end by 0 bases, with 10 bases between. The CDR3 consists of 15 residues. Germline V gene lookup returns CDR1 SGHRS and CDR2 YFSETQ.

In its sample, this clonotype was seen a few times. CDR3 protein: CASSFGVYGYTF. The CDR3, as DNA: TGTGCCAGCAGTTTCGGCGTCTATGGCTACACCTTC. This chain uses TRBV12-3 or TRBV12-4 with TRBJ1-2; D not resolved. Trimming stripped 3 bases from V and 4 bases from J, with 6 bases between. CDR3 length: 12 residues.

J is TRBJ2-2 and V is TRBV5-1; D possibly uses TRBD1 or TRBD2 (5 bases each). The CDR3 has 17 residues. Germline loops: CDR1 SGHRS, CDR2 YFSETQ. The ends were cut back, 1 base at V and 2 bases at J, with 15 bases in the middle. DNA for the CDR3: TGCGCCAGCAGCTTGTCCTCCGGGACCCCAAACACCGGGGAGCTGTTTTTT. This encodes CASSLSSGTPNTGELFF.

The CDR3 sequence: CASAWGHEQYF. CDR3 coding DNA: TGTGCCAGCGCTTGGGGCCACGAGCAGTACTTC. The chain employs TRBV12-3 or TRBV12-4 and TRBJ2-7; D is possibly TRBD1 (5 bases). This CDR3 contains 11 residues. V gave up 8 bases and J gave up 5 bases, with 10 bases separating them.

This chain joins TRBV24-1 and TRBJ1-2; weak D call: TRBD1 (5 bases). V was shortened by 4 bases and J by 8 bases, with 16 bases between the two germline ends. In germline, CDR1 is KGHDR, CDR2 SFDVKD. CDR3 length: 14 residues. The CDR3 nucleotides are TGTGCCACCAGTGACGCAGGGAAATTGGGGGGCTACACCTTC. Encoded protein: CATSDAGKLGGYTF.

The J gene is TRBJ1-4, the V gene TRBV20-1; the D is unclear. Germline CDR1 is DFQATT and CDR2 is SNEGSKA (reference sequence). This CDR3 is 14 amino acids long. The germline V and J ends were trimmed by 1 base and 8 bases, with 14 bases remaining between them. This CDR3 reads CSARGGSIWEKLFF. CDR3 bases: TGCAGTGCTAGAGGTGGCAGTATCTGGGAAAAACTGTTTTTT.